The rows below give T cell receptor beta chains drawn from one sample of a study of early T cells in non-severe SARS-CoV-2 infection. TCRdb re-analysed the 5' RACE reads in MiXCR, keeping a single row per CDR3 protein. Of tens of thousands of distinct CDR3 sequences listed, 4.5% to 6% are singletons. Sequencing used whole blood, obtained at baseline. These receptors came from an adult who was a healthcare worker with PCR-confirmed SARS-CoV-2 infection or an uninfected control (not recorded which). Both conserved end residues are part of each CDR3. The D gene is left open where the match is weak. Where a row states a size, it is once, few, many or the class of an expanded clone; other rows omit it.

D gene: TRBD2; clone size: few; V gene: TRBV10-2; J gene: TRBJ2-1; CDR3 protein: CASRPGLAGEGEQFF; CDR3 DNA: TGCGCCAGCAGACCTGGACTAGCGGGAGAGGGGGAGCAGTTCTTC
D gene: NA; clone size: NA; V gene: TRBV15; J gene: TRBJ1-1; CDR3 protein: CATSRQRAEAFF; CDR3 DNA: TGTGCCACCAGCAGACAACGGGCTGAAGCTTTCTTT
D gene: NA; clone size: NA; V gene: TRBV29-1; J gene: TRBJ2-1; CDR3 protein: CSVEGAKSSYNEQFF; CDR3 DNA: TGCAGCGTTGAAGGCGCCAAGAGCTCCTACAATGAGCAGTTCTTC
D gene: TRBD2; clone size: many; V gene: TRBV20-1; J gene: TRBJ2-1; CDR3 protein: CSVPTGGSRDEQFF; CDR3 DNA: TGCAGTGTTCCGACCGGGGGGAGTAGGGATGAGCAGTTCTTC
D gene: NA; clone size: few; V gene: TRBV19; J gene: TRBJ2-2; CDR3 protein: CASSIQPRATGELFF; CDR3 DNA: TGTGCCAGTAGTATACAACCCCGGGCCACCGGGGAGCTGTTTTTT
D gene: TRBD2; clone size: many; V gene: TRBV5-1; J gene: TRBJ2-1; CDR3 protein: CASSLKSGRAFDNEQFF; CDR3 DNA: TGCGCCAGCAGCTTAAAAAGCGGGAGGGCCTTTGACAATGAGCAGTTCTTC
D gene: NA; clone size: many; V gene: TRBV11-2; J gene: TRBJ2-1; CDR3 protein: CASRDYNEQFF; CDR3 DNA: TGTGCCAGCAGAGATTACAATGAGCAGTTCTTC
D gene: TRBD2; clone size: medium-sized; V gene: TRBV7-9; J gene: TRBJ2-7; CDR3 protein: CASREGLEYEQYF; CDR3 DNA: TGTGCCAGCAGGGAGGGACTAGAATACGAGCAGTACTTC
D gene: NA; clone size: many; V gene: TRBV20-1; J gene: TRBJ2-7; CDR3 protein: CSARVPTQNEQYF; CDR3 DNA: TGCAGTGCTAGGGTCCCTACCCAAAACGAGCAGTACTTC
D gene: NA; clone size: many; V gene: TRBV7-9; J gene: TRBJ1-2; CDR3 protein: CASSLEAGANGYTF; CDR3 DNA: TGTGCCAGCAGCCTCGAGGCAGGGGCGAATGGCTACACCTTC
D gene: NA; clone size: NA; V gene: TRBV5-1; J gene: TRBJ1-1; CDR3 protein: CASSSTGATNTEAFF; CDR3 DNA: TGCGCCAGCAGCTCAACGGGGGCGACGAACACTGAAGCTTTCTTT
D gene: NA; clone size: NA; V gene: TRBV5-6; J gene: TRBJ1-5; CDR3 protein: CASSLRAGNQPQHF; CDR3 DNA: TGTGCCAGCAGCTTAAGGGCGGGCAATCAGCCCCAGCATTTT
D gene: NA; clone size: many; V gene: TRBV29-1; J gene: TRBJ2-3; CDR3 protein: CSVGHGRDTQYF; CDR3 DNA: TGCAGCGTTGGGCACGGGCGGGATACGCAGTATTTT
D gene: NA; clone size: many; V gene: TRBV9; J gene: TRBJ2-7; CDR3 protein: CASSVFYGDHEQYF; CDR3 DNA: TGTGCCAGCAGCGTTTTCTACGGGGATCATGAGCAGTACTTC
D gene: NA; clone size: NA; V gene: TRBV5-1; J gene: TRBJ2-1; CDR3 protein: CASSLRWLALDYNEQFF; CDR3 DNA: TGCGCCAGCAGCTTGAGGTGGCTAGCGTTAGATTACAATGAGCAGTTCTTC
D gene: NA; clone size: few; V gene: TRBV5-1; J gene: TRBJ2-1; CDR3 protein: CASSFGREFGSYNEQFF; CDR3 DNA: TGCGCCAGCAGCTTCGGTCGGGAGTTCGGATCCTACAATGAGCAGTTCTTC
D gene: TRBD2; clone size: NA; V gene: TRBV29-1; J gene: TRBJ2-7; CDR3 protein: CSVKPRGLAGPYEQYF; CDR3 DNA: TGCAGCGTTAAACCCCGTGGATTAGCGGGACCGTACGAGCAGTACTTC
D gene: TRBD2; clone size: many; V gene: TRBV9; J gene: TRBJ2-3; CDR3 protein: CASSVVGGGRITDTQYF; CDR3 DNA: TGTGCCAGCAGCGTAGTCGGTGGCGGGAGGATTACAGATACGCAGTATTTT